These 30 T cell receptor beta chains share one sample of origin, sequenced in a study of Graves' ophthalmopathy and Graves' hyperthyroidism. RNA transcripts were the source from which TCR beta CDR3 regions were amplified. Following a first-round RT-PCR that used HTBI primers, a second-round multiplex PCR was carried out. TCRdb reanalysed the multiplex PCR reads using MiXCR and keeps one entry per CDR3 protein. The table records about 640,000 distinct CDR3 sequences, approximately 39% of them present only once. Source material: peripheral blood. The source is an adult man with Graves' ophthalmopathy.

The V gene is TRBV15, the J gene TRBJ1-4, with D possibly TRBD1 on 5 matching bases. Trimming left V 8 bases short and J 8 bases short, with 18 bases between. The CDR3 is 14 amino acids. Looked up from germline, CDR1 is LNHNV and CDR2 is YYDKDF (reference sequence). The CDR3 loop reads CATSHQEGREKLFF. DNA for the CDR3: TGTGCCACCTCCCACCAGGAGGGGCGGGAAAAACTGTTTTTT.

The rearrangement joins TRBV10-2 to TRBJ1-2; no clear D. Germline CDR1 is WSHSY and CDR2 is SAAADI. CDR3 length: 14 residues. V was trimmed by 3 bases and J by 2 bases, leaving 10 bases between them. The CDR3 region has the DNA TGCGCCAGCAGTGAAAGCGGGAACAACTATGGCTACACCTTC. It yields the protein CASSESGNNYGYTF.

This clonotype was detected many times. The chain combines TRBV12-3 or TRBV12-4 with TRBJ2-7, with 8 bases that match TRBD2. The ends lost 1 base at V and 3 bases at J; junction bases unmatched: 5. The CDR3 covers 15 residues. The CDR3 region has the DNA TGTGCCAGCAGTTTAGGGGGCGGGGGGATCTACGAGCAGTACTTC. The encoded protein is CASSLGGGGIYEQYF.

At least ten counts were recorded for this clonotype. V is TRBV7-9 and J is TRBJ2-2, with 9 nucleotides matching TRBD1. The ends lost 5 bases at V and 2 bases at J; junction bases unmatched: 6. There are 16 residues in the CDR3. Germline V gives CDR1 SEHNR, CDR2 FQNEAQ (reference sequence). For the CDR3, the DNA is TGTGCCAGCAGCACACCGGGACAGGGCAACACCGGGGAGCTGTTTTTT. It encodes CASSTPGQGNTGELFF.

The chain combines TRBV25-1 with TRBJ1-2, with 8 bases aligning to TRBD1. CDR3 length: 14 residues. J lost 4 bases, V lost 4 bases, and 5 bases had no gene match. CDR1 is MGHDK, CDR2 SYGVNS, per germline. This chain's CDR3 is CASSASQGGYGYTF. For the CDR3, the DNA is TGTGCCAGCAGTGCTTCACAGGGGGGCTATGGCTACACCTTC.

The chain has TRBV2 and TRBJ1-3; D is ambiguous. Trimming removed 1 base from V and 7 bases from J, with 11 bases in between. The germline CDR1 and CDR2 sequences are SNHLY and FYNNEI. The CDR3 has 14 residues. This CDR3 reads CASSEVGRGNTIYF. Here the CDR3 DNA reads TGTGCCAGCAGTGAAGTAGGAAGAGGGAACACCATATATTTT. Drawing the rest from reference TRBV2 and TRBJ1-3, the complete variable domain is EPEVTQTPSHQVTQMGQEVILRCVPISNHLYFYWYRQILGQKVEFLVSFYNNEISEKSEIFDDQFSVERPDGSNFTLKIRSTKLEDSAMYFCASSEVGRGNTIYFGEGSWLTVV.

This clonotype has a count of ten or more. The CDR3, as DNA: TGTGCCAGCAGCCCACTGTGGAAGACCCAGTACTTC. This sequence encodes CASSPLWKTQYF. The V gene is TRBV5-8, the J gene TRBJ2-5, with D unresolved. V lost 4 bases, J lost 6 bases, and 10 bases lay in between. The CDR3 is 12 amino acids. Germline CDR1 is SGHTS and CDR2 is YDEGEE.

Points on this clonotype: An end of the junction does not agree with germline; a read error may underlie this. The CDR3 nucleotides are TGCGCCAGCAGCCAGAGAACGGAACTAGCGGGGGTCGGAGAGACCCAGTGCTTC. Amino acid sequence: CASSQRTELAGVGETQCF. The V and J genes are TRBV5-4 and TRBJ2-5; 11 bases fit TRBD2. The CDR3 consists of 18 residues. Germline lookup yields CDR1 SGHNT and CDR2 YYREEE (reference sequence).

The chain links TRBV29-1 to TRBJ2-5; no clear D. V was shortened by 8 bases and J by 5 bases, with 12 bases between the two germline ends. The CDR3 spans 11 residues. Per germline, CDR1 SQVTM and CDR2 ANQGSEA. The CDR3 reads CSLDGLETQYF. DNA for the CDR3: TGCAGCTTGGACGGGCTGGAGACCCAGTACTTC.

The sample holds a few counts of this clonotype. The V call is TRBV30, the J call TRBJ1-5; D might be TRBD1 (6 bases). The CDR3 covers 13 residues. The ends were cut back, 3 bases at V and 6 bases at J, with 12 bases in the middle. Germline lookup yields CDR1 GTSNPN and CDR2 SVGIG (reference sequence). The CDR3 bases are TGTGCCTGGAGCGGGGGGGGCAGTCAGCCCCAGCATTTT. It yields the protein CAWSGGGSQPQHF.

In this sample, this clonotype turned up many times. The chain is built from TRBV19 and TRBJ1-2; the D gene is possibly TRBD1 (6 bases). CDR1 is LNHDA and CDR2 is SQIVND in the germline V gene (reference sequence). CDR3 length: 16 amino acids. Trimming cost V 5 bases and J 5 bases, with 21 bases left between them. The CDR3 here is CASSSFKGGPGYGYTF. For the CDR3, the DNA is TGTGCCAGTAGTTCATTCAAGGGGGGCCCAGGGTATGGCTACACCTTC.

In this sample, this clonotype turned up many times. The genes are TRBV7-3 and TRBJ2-2; 9 bases are a match to TRBD1. Germline CDR1 and CDR2: SGHTA and FQGTGA. Trimming removed 5 bases from V and 4 bases from J; junction bases left unmatched: 5. This CDR3 region has 15 residues. CDR3: CASSRDRVATGELFF. Here the CDR3 DNA reads TGTGCCAGCAGCCGGGACAGGGTTGCCACCGGGGAGCTGTTTTTT.

The V and J genes are TRBV3-1 and TRBJ1-6; possible D gene TRBD1, 5 bases. V was shortened by 3 bases and J by 8 bases, with 14 bases between the two germline ends. The CDR3 is made up of 15 amino acids. Per germline, CDR1 LGHDT and CDR2 YNNKEL (reference sequence). The CDR3 sequence: CASSHSYSRDSPLHF. The CDR3 DNA follows: TGTGCCAGCAGCCACTCCTACTCCAGGGATTCACCCCTCCACTTT.

Notes on this clonotype: This may be a read error: a much more frequent sequence differs by one nucleotide. The chain carries TRBV7-2 and TRBJ2-2; a weak D match, TRBD1 (9 bases). Germline CDR1 is SGHTA and CDR2 is FQGNSA. The CDR3 sequence is 16 residues long. The CDR3 coding sequence is TGTGCCGGCAGCTTAGCGGGACAGGGTGACACCGGGGAGCTGTTTTTT. This gives the protein CAGSLAGQGDTGELFF.

In its sample, this clonotype was seen a few times. V gene TRBV11-2 combines with J gene TRBJ1-1; D unresolved. The CDR3 totals 14 residues. CDR1 is SGHAT, CDR2 FQNNGV, per germline. V lost 6 bases to trimming and J lost 1 base, with 12 bases between them. Here the CDR3 DNA reads TGTGCCAGCAGTCAAGCGAACCCGAACACTGAAGCTTTCTTT. Protein: CASSQANPNTEAFF.

This clonotype came up many times. The junction does not match germline at one end; this may be a read error. The J gene is TRBJ1-6, the V gene TRBV6-5; the D is unclear. Germline-derived CDR1 and CDR2 are MNHEY and SVGAGI. This CDR3 has 15 residues. The CDR3 loop is CASSSDTSYNSPLHF. The CDR3 nucleotides read TGTGCCAGCAGCTCCGACACGTCCTATAATTCCCCCCTCCACTTT.

At least ten counts were recorded for this clonotype. The gene calls are TRBV7-8 and TRBJ1-2; 7 nucleotides align to TRBD1. V lost 2 bases, J lost 5 bases, and 8 bases stayed unmatched. Germline V CDR1 and CDR2: SGHVS, FQNEAQ. The CDR3 runs 15 residues. CDR3 DNA sequence: TGTGCCAGCAGCTTATATCAGGGGGAGAGTTATGGCTACACCTTC. Amino acid sequence: CASSLYQGESYGYTF.

In its sample, this clonotype was seen many times. In DNA, the CDR3 is TGTGCCAGCAGCCCCCGGACAGGAATACTCTCTGGAAACACCATATATTTT. Its protein product is CASSPRTGILSGNTIYF. V gene TRBV14 combines with J gene TRBJ1-3, with 7 bases matching TRBD1. V trimming: 4 bases; J trimming: 0 bases; junction bases outside the gene matches: 9. The CDR3 runs to 17 residues. Germline V gene sequence: CDR1 SGHDN, CDR2 FVKESK. Filled out from reference TRBV14 and TRBJ1-3, the complete variable domain reads EAGVTQFPSHSVIEKGQTVTLRCDPISGHDNLYWYRRVMGKEIKFLLHFVKESKQDESGMPNNRFLAERTGGTYSTLKVQPAELEDSGVYFCASSPRTGILSGNTIYFGEGSWLTVV.

This clonotype showed up many times. This chain's CDR3 is CASSPGGGQATEAFF. Written as DNA, the CDR3 is TGTGCCAGCAGTCCGGGGGGGGGGCAGGCCACTGAAGCTTTCTTT. The chain couples TRBV25-1 to TRBJ1-1, with D perhaps matching TRBD1 (6 bases). Trimming removed 5 bases from V and 4 bases from J, with 17 bases in between. From germline, CDR1 is MGHDK and CDR2 SYGVNS. The CDR3 is 15 amino acids.

The chain links TRBV14 to TRBJ2-7, with 7 bases lining up with TRBD2. V shed 11 bases, J shed 3 bases, and the junction held 16 bases outside the gene matches. CDR1 and CDR2 (germline): SGHDN, FVKESK. The CDR3 is 15 amino acids. CDR3 region: CAGSRNSGRYYEQYF. The CDR3, as DNA: TGTGCCGGTAGCCGTAATAGCGGGCGTTACTACGAGCAGTACTTC.

The table lists this clonotype with many counts. The chain carries TRBV7-9 and TRBJ1-4, with 8 positions matching TRBD1. Trimming cost V 4 bases and J 4 bases; bases outside gene matches: 5. The CDR3 has 15 amino acids. Germline CDR1 reads SEHNR; CDR2 reads FQNEAQ (reference sequence). CDR3: CASSSTGVFNEKLFF. Here the CDR3 DNA reads TGTGCCAGCAGCTCGACAGGGGTCTTTAATGAAAAACTGTTTTTT.

CDR3 sequence: CASSFLGQSSYEQYF. The CDR3 DNA reads as TGTGCCAGTAGTTTCCTCGGACAGAGCTCCTACGAGCAGTACTTC. The V gene is TRBV19, the J gene TRBJ2-7, with a possible D match to TRBD1 (6 bases). Deletions cut 5 bases from V and 0 bases from J, with 14 bases between. There are 15 residues in the CDR3. Germline CDR1 LNHDA, CDR2 SQIVND (reference sequence).

In its sample, this clonotype was seen many times. The chain employs TRBV10-3 and TRBJ1-5; a weak D match, TRBD1 (6 bases). This CDR3 spans 15 amino acids. Germline-derived CDR1 and CDR2 are ENHRY and SYGVKD. V was clipped by 5 bases and J by 0 bases, with 11 bases between them. The CDR3 loop reads CAISRQANSNQPQHF. CDR3 sequence (DNA): TGTGCCATCAGTCGACAGGCGAATAGCAATCAGCCCCAGCATTTT.

Many counts were recorded for this clonotype. The rearrangement links TRBV6-6 to TRBJ1-5; D ambiguous. This CDR3 region has 16 residues. Germline V CDR1 and CDR2: MNHNY, SVGAGI (reference sequence). Trimming removed 2 bases from V and 1 base from J, with 12 bases in between. CDR3 amino acids: CASSYGVTTSNQPQHF. The CDR3 bases are TGTGCCAGCAGTTACGGGGTGACAACGAGCAATCAGCCCCAGCATTTT.

This clonotype was detected ten times or more. The chain combines TRBV12-3 or TRBV12-4 with TRBJ2-7; 7 bases are shared with TRBD1. With V trimmed by 7 bases and J by 7 bases, 16 bases remained unmatched. The CDR3 contains 15 residues. CDR3 in amino acids: CASTSDRTQGLEQYF. The DNA for the CDR3 is TGTGCCAGCACGTCGGACAGGACGCAGGGTTTAGAGCAGTACTTC.

This clonotype has at least ten counts. The chain employs TRBV19 and TRBJ1-6; the D gene is possibly TRBD1 (6 bases). The CDR3 sequence is 13 residues long. Germline CDR1 and CDR2: LNHDA and SQIVND (reference sequence). Trimming removed 5 bases from V and 14 bases from J, with 16 bases in between. As DNA, the CDR3 is TGTGCCAGTAGTGCGGACAGCTCTAGGGCCCTCCACTTT. This gives the protein CASSADSSRALHF. Variable domain in full (rest from reference TRBV19 and TRBJ1-6): DGGITQSPKYLFRKEGQNVTLSCEQNLNHDAMYWYRQDPGQGLRLIYYSQIVNDFQKGDIAEGYSVSREKKESFPLTVTSAQKNPTAFYLCASSADSSRALHFGNGTRLTVT.

The chain employs TRBV20-1 and TRBJ2-7, with 12 positions matching TRBD1. Germline CDR1 reads DFQATT; CDR2 reads SNEGSKA (reference sequence). The CDR3 has 14 amino acids. Trimming removed 5 bases from V and 3 bases from J; junction bases left unmatched: 5. CDR3 sequence: CSAGGQGAHYEQYF. CDR3 nucleotide sequence: TGCAGTGCTGGGGGACAGGGGGCTCACTACGAGCAGTACTTC.

The chain has TRBV10-3 and TRBJ1-3, with TRBD1 matching over 7 bases. This CDR3 contains 14 residues. The V gene end was trimmed by 10 bases and the J gene end by 8 bases; junction bases not matched to a gene: 14. Looked up from germline, CDR1 is ENHRY and CDR2 is SYGVKD. In nucleotides, the CDR3 is TGTGCCACAACGGACAGGACTGCGGGCTACACCATATATTTT. This sequence encodes CATTDRTAGYTIYF.

This clonotype occurred a few times. The rearrangement links TRBV2 to TRBJ1-1; possible D gene TRBD1, 5 bases. The CDR3 loop spans 15 amino acids. Between the trimmed V and J ends, which lost 7 bases and 5 bases, there was a span of 20 bases. Germline CDR1 is SNHLY and CDR2 is FYNNEI. The CDR3 spells CASTRTQGLGTEAFF. The CDR3 DNA is TGTGCCAGCACCCGGACCCAGGGACTCGGGACTGAAGCTTTCTTT. Together with reference TRBV2 and TRBJ1-1, the CDR3 gives the full variable domain: EPEVTQTPSHQVTQMGQEVILRCVPISNHLYFYWYRQILGQKVEFLVSFYNNEISEKSEIFDDQFSVERPDGSNFTLKIRSTKLEDSAMYFCASTRTQGLGTEAFFGQGTRLTVV.

As concerns this clonotype: The junction departs from the called germline gene at one end, perhaps through a read error. The J gene is TRBJ2-7, the V gene TRBV7-2, with a tentative D call TRBD1 (5 bases). This CDR3 has 15 amino acids. Germline V gene sequence: CDR1 SGHTA, CDR2 FQGNSA. CDR3 residues: CASSGRGHGTYGQYF. CDR3 nucleotides: TGTGCCAGCAGCGGCAGAGGACACGGAACCTACGGGCAGTACTTC.